Below, 8 T cell receptor beta chains from the same sample are listed, as sequenced in a study of T-cell reconstitution after alpha-beta-depleted transplantation in children (dated by TCRdb to about 2016). The receptor library was made with PCR. The sequencer listed for this sample is Illumina HiSeq 2500. TCR library preparation used molecular barcoding, with unique molecular identifiers applied to normalize quantification of the TCRbeta repertoire. TCRdb reworked the public reads: Q25 trimming with fastp, MiXCR clone assembly, productive beta chains retained. Every entry covers one CDR3 protein and lists the most common genes and DNA from its rows. Across this sample there are about 400,000 distinct CDR3 sequences, with around 16% seen only once. The ten most abundant clones make up less than 30% of the sample. The intended sense of this specimen's treatment or condition label: allogeneic hematopoietic cell transplantation with graft depleted of TCRalphabeta T cells and CD19 B cells.

The material was PBMCs, mostly from graft donor cells, obtained 360 days after TCRalphabeta/CD19-depleted stem cell transplant. These receptors were collected from a boy under three years old who had a stem cell transplant for Wiskott-Aldrich syndrome, so the T cells may come from the graft donor.

This rearrangement joins TRBV7-9 to TRBJ1-1; tentative D call: TRBD1 (5 bases). Germline V lookup: CDR1 SEHNR, CDR2 FQNEAQ (reference sequence). The CDR3 sequence is 16 residues long. V gave up 8 bases and J gave up 5 bases, with 24 bases separating them. The CDR3 region is CASSRDPPPGRTEAFF. The CDR3 coding sequence is TGTGCCAGCTCCCGGGACCCCCCGCCGGGAAGGACTGAAGCTTTCTTT.

The chain is built from TRBV4-3 and TRBJ2-3, with D perhaps TRBD1 (7 bases). The V end was cut by 0 bases, the J end by 3 bases, with 22 bases between. CDR1 and CDR2 (germline): LGHNA, YSLEER. The CDR3 consists of 19 residues. CDR3 in DNA: TGCGCCAGCAGCCAAGATTCAGGGGGGTCTGCCGTCTTGACAGATACGCAGTATTTT. Amino acids: CASSQDSGGSAVLTDTQYF.

The V and J genes are TRBV7-2 and TRBJ2-7, with unresolved D. V lost 5 bases to trimming and J lost 2 bases, with 13 bases between them. Germline V gene sequence: CDR1 SGHTA, CDR2 FQGNSA. This CDR3 contains 14 residues. CDR3: CASSNEYSTYEQYF. CDR3 bases: TGTGCCAGCAGCAACGAGTATAGTACCTACGAGCAGTACTTC.

The CDR3 sequence: CASSPTPSGSKSYEQYF. The CDR3 nucleotides are TGCGCCAGCAGCCCGACGCCTAGCGGGAGCAAATCCTACGAGCAGTACTTC. The chain carries TRBV5-1 and TRBJ2-7; 10 nucleotides agree with TRBD2. V trimming: 4 bases; J trimming: 1 base; junction bases outside the gene matches: 11. The CDR3 covers 17 residues. In germline, CDR1 is SGHRS, CDR2 YFSETQ.

The V call is TRBV3-1, the J call TRBJ2-7; D is unresolved. CDR1 is LGHDT, CDR2 YNNKEL, per germline (reference sequence). This CDR3 spans 13 amino acids. Trimming stripped 4 bases from V and 5 bases from J, with 12 bases between. CDR3 in DNA: TGTGCCAGCAGCCCCCTCATGGGCGACGAGCAGTACTTC. This translates into CASSPLMGDEQYF.

CDR3 DNA: TGTGCCAGCAACTACAGGGGGAACAATCAGCCCCAGCATTTT. It is translated as CASNYRGNNQPQHF. The chain joins TRBV12-3 or TRBV12-4 to TRBJ1-5; TRBD1 aligns across 8 bases. J lost 3 bases, V lost 7 bases, and 5 bases had no gene match. This CDR3 is 14 amino acids long.

In this sample, this clonotype turned up a few times. This chain joins TRBV12-3 or TRBV12-4 and TRBJ2-7; D unclear. Trimming cost V 2 bases and J 10 bases, with 12 bases left between them. The CDR3 spans 12 residues. In DNA, the CDR3 is TGTGCCAGCAGTTTAAGGGCGCAGTTACAGTACTTC. This codes for CASSLRAQLQYF.

This clonotype was counted only a few times. The genes are TRBV18 and TRBJ1-1; maybe TRBD1 (5 bases). The CDR3 spans 15 residues. V was trimmed by 3 bases and J by 6 bases, leaving 17 bases between them. The V gene's germline CDR1 is KGHSH and CDR2 LQKENI. CDR3 sequence reads: CASSPKGREVPEAFF. The CDR3 region has the DNA TGTGCCAGCTCACCTAAGGGGCGGGAGGTACCTGAAGCTTTCTTT.